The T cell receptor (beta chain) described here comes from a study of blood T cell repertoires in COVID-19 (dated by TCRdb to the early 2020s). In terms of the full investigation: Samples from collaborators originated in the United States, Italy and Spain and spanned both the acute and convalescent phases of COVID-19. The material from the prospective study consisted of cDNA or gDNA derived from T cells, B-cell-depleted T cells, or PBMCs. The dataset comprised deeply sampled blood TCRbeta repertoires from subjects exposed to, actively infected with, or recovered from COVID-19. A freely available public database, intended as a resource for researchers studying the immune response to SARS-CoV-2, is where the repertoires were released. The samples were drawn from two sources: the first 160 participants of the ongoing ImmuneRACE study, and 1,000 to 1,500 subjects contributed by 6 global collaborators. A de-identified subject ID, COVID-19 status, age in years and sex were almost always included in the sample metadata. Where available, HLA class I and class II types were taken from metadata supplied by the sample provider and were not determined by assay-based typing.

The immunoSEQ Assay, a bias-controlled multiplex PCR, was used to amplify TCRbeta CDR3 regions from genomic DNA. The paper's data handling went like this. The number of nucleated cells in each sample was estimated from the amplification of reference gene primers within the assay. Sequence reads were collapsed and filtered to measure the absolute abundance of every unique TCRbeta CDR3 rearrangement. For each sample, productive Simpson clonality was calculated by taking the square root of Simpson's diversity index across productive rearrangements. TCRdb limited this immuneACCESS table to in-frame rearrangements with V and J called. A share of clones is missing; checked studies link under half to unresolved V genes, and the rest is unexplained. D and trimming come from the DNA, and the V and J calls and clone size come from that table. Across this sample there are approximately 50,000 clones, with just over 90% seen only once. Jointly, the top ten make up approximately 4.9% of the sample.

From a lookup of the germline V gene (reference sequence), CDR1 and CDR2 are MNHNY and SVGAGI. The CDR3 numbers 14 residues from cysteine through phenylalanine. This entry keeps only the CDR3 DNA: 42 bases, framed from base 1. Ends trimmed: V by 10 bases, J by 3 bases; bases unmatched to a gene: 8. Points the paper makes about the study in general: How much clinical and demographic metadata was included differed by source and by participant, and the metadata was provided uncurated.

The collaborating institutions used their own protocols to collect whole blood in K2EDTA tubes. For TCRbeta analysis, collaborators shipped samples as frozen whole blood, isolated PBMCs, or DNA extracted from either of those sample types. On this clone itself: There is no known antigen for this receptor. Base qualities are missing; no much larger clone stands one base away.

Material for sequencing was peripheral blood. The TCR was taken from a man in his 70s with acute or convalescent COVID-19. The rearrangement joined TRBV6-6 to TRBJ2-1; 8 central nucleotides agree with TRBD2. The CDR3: CATADSGVYNEQFF. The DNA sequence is TGTGCCACTGCGGATAGCGGGGTCTACAATGAGCAGTTCTTC.